This T cell receptor beta chain was sequenced in a study of graft-versus-host responses after intestinal transplantation. Study context: Grafts were multivisceral, liver-intestinal, or isolated intestinal. After anti-thymocyte globulin induction, recipients took tacrolimus and steroids for 3 to 4 years.

About this clone itself: The target antigen is unknown.

TCRdb keeps only in-frame clones here, not all; method: immunoSEQ multiplex PCR. The table has about 86,000 clones, 88% seen once. This CDR3 comprises 14 residues. V was trimmed by 2 bases and J by 4 bases, leaving 12 bases between them. Germline lookup yields CDR1 SGHRS and CDR2 YFSETQ. Study conclusions and caveats: High graft-versus-host to host-versus-graft clonal ratios were found in allografts of patients who had graft-donor T cell macrochimerism. There were GvH clones found in recipient marrow, and some of them appeared first in ileum or blood.

This clonotype was sampled from a human donor who was the organ donor for an intestinal transplant. The chain recombines TRBV5-1 with TRBJ1-2, with D possibly TRBD1 on 5 matching bases. Source: unstimulated CD4+ T cells sorted from spleen or lymph node cells, taken before transplant. CDR3 in DNA: TGCGCCAGCAGCTTTGGTTTGGGACTCTATGGCTACACCTTC. Encoded protein: CASSFGLGLYGYTF.